Shown below are 3 T cell receptor beta chains from a single sample sequenced in a study of T cells in Graves' hyperthyroidism and ophthalmopathy. RNA transcripts served as the template for amplifying TCR beta CDR3 regions. First-round RT-PCR with HTBI primers amplified the TCR CDR3 region. TCRdb processed the multiplex PCR reads anew with MiXCR; each CDR3 protein has one entry. The sample gives about half a million distinct CDR3 sequences, about 16% of which show up once; 25% to 35% is in the top ten. Specimen: blood. The receptors were sampled from a woman between 25 and 40 years old with Graves' ophthalmopathy.

This clonotype was recorded at least ten times. The chain has TRBV18 and TRBJ1-6; D possibly corresponds to TRBD1 (6 bases). Trimming removed 2 bases at V and 9 bases at J, with 8 bases between. There are 13 residues in the CDR3. The germline V gene encodes CDR1 KGHSH and CDR2 LQKENI. CDR3 sequence: CASSPEGGSPLHF. The CDR3 DNA is TGTGCCAGCTCACCAGAAGGGGGTTCACCCCTCCACTTT.

This clonotype was seen repeatedly, ten times or more. This sequence joins TRBV3-1 and TRBJ2-2, with 12 bases fitting TRBD2. The germline V gene encodes CDR1 LGHDT and CDR2 YNNKEL (reference sequence). J gave up 5 bases and V 0 bases, and 7 bases lay outside the gene matches. There are 18 residues in the CDR3. The chain's CDR3 is CASSQERLAGVRTGELFF. The DNA of the CDR3 is TGTGCCAGCAGCCAAGAGCGACTAGCGGGAGTCAGAACCGGGGAGCTGTTTTTT.

V and J are TRBV6-1 and TRBJ2-2, with a tentative D call TRBD2 (6 bases). This CDR3 is 14 amino acids long. The germline V and J ends were trimmed by 11 bases and 4 bases, with 17 bases remaining between them. Germline V gene sequence: CDR1 MNHNS, CDR2 SASEGT. The CDR3 DNA follows: TGTGCCGCAGCAACGGGACTCCTCACCGGGGAGCTGTTTTTT. Encoded protein: CAAATGLLTGELFF.